This T cell receptor (beta chain) was sequenced in a study of circulating CD8 cells and anti-PD-1 response in melanoma. This clonotype is labeled as large. Its antigen is unidentified. Using 15 ng of total RNA, TCR libraries were made with the QIAseq Immune Repertoire TCR panel. TCRdb reprocessed the reads with MiXCR, giving one entry per CDR3 protein. Of about 260 distinct CDR3 sequences listed, approximately 10% are singletons. Findings and limits, study-wide: Diversity ranked highest in DNEG and lowest in TIGIT subsets.

Live CD3+CD8+TCRalphabeta+ cells were sorted into four subsets by PD-1 and/or TIGIT. The sample consisted of CD8+ T cells from PBMCs, taken at baseline or after one month of anti-PD-1 therapy (not recorded which). This clonotype originated in a human donor with melanoma.

The DNA of the CDR3 is TGTGCCAGCAGCTTATTCCCTGTCGGGAGGGCCGAGACCGGGGAGCTGTTTTTT. As protein: CASSLFPVGRAETGELFF. The rearrangement uses TRBV7-2 and TRBJ2-2; 8 bases line up with TRBD2. Trimming removed 2 bases from V and 5 bases from J; junction bases left unmatched: 13. The CDR3 sequence is 18 residues long. The germline gives CDR1 SGHTA, CDR2 FQGNSA.